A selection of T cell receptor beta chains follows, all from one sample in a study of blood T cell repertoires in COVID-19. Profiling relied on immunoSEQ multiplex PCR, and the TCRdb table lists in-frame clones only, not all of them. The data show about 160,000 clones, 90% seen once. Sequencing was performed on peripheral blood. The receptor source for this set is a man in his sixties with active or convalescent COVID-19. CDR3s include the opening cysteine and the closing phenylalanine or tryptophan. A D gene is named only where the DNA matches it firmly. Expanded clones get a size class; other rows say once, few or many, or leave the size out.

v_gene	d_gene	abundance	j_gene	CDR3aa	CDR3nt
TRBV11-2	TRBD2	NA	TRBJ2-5	CASSSTSVETQYF	TGTGCCAGCAGCTCTACTAGCGTGGAGACCCAGTACTTC
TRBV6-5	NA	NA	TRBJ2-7	CATAGRQAYEQYF	TGTGCCACCGCCGGTAGACAGGCTTACGAGCAGTACTTC
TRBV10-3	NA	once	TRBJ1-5	CASQGYSNQPQHF	TGTGCCTCGCAGGGATATAGCAATCAGCCCCAGCATTTT
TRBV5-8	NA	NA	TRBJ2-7	CASSLWETSYEQYF	TGTGCCAGCAGCTTGTGGGAGACCTCCTACGAGCAGTACTTC
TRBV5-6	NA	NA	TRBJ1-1	CASTSGGNTEAFF	TGTGCCAGCACCTCCGGAGGGAACACTGAAGCTTTCTTT
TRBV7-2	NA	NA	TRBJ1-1	CASSLGYRVGENTEAFF	TGTGCCAGCAGCTTAGGGTACAGGGTGGGGGAGAACACTGAAGCTTTCTTT
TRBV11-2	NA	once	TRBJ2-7	CASSMGQSTYEQYF	TGTGCCAGCAGCATGGGACAAAGTACCTACGAGCAGTACTTC
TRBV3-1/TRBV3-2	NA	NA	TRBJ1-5	CASSLGGADQPQHF	TGTGCCAGCAGCCTGGGTGGGGCGGATCAGCCCCAGCATTTT
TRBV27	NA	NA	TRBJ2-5	CASSLFSSGETQYF	TGTGCCAGCAGTTTATTCAGTAGCGGAGAGACCCAGTACTTC
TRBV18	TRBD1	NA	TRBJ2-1	CASSGGQGMDNEQFF	TGTGCCAGCTCGGGGGGACAGGGGATGGACAATGAGCAGTTCTTC
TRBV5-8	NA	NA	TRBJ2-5	CASSSVFQETQYF	TGTGCCAGCAGCTCCGTGTTCCAAGAGACCCAGTACTTC
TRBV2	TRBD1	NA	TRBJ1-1	CASSEWDRNTEAFF	TGTGCCAGCAGTGAATGGGACAGGAACACTGAAGCTTTCTTT
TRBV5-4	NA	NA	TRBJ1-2	CASSLDLRQDYGYTF	TGTGCCAGCAGCTTGGACCTAAGACAGGACTATGGCTACACCTTC
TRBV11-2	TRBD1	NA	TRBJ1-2	CASSLVFRGQGGYTF	TGTGCCAGCAGCTTAGTCTTCAGGGGGCAGGGTGGCTACACCTTC
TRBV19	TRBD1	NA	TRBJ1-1	CASSIDPRGYTEAFF	TGTGCCAGTAGTATAGACCCCAGGGGGTACACTGAAGCTTTCTTT
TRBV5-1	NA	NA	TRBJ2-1	CASSLTRDEQFF	TGCGCCAGCAGCTTGACTAGGGATGAGCAGTTCTTC
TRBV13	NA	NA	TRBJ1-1	CASSLDQGNTEAFF	TGTGCCAGCAGCTTAGATCAGGGGAACACTGAAGCTTTCTTT